Below are 26 T cell receptor beta chains sequenced from a single sample in a study of blood T cell repertoires in COVID-19. Produced via immunoSEQ multiplex PCR; TCRdb's table is partial and in-frame only. The sample contains fewer than 200,000 clones, 82% of which appear only once. Source material: peripheral blood. These receptors came from a woman in her 70s with acute or convalescent COVID-19.

This sequence joins TRBV3-1 (or the pseudogene TRBV3-2) and TRBJ1-3; tentative D call: TRBD1 (6 bases). V shed 4 bases and J shed 0 bases, with 19 bases lying between them. CDR1 and CDR2 (germline): LGHDT, YNNKEL (reference sequence). This CDR3 region has 18 residues. This CDR3 reads CASSLRRGRLSSGNTIYF. CDR3 DNA sequence: TGTGCCAGCAGCCTCCGGCGGGGGCGGCTTTCCTCTGGAAACACCATATATTTT.

This chain connects TRBV7-2 to TRBJ2-5; 13 bases are shared with TRBD2. The CDR3 sequence is 18 residues long. J lost 4 bases, V lost 1 base, and 9 bases had no gene match. Per the germline V gene, CDR1 is SGHTA and CDR2 is FQGNSA. CDR3 in amino acids: CASSLGKLAGGMVETQYF. The DNA for the CDR3 is TGTGCCAGCAGCTTAGGGAAACTAGCGGGAGGGATGGTAGAGACCCAGTACTTC.

The chain recombines TRBV4-1 with TRBJ2-7; TRBD2 aligns across 11 bases. V was pared by 5 bases and J by 4 bases, with 10 bases of the junction left unmatched. The CDR3 runs 16 residues. Germline CDR1 MGHRA, CDR2 YSYEKL. The DNA for the CDR3 is TGCGCCAGCAGCACCCGACTAGCGGGGCCAAAATACGAGCAGTACTTC. Amino acids: CASSTRLAGPKYEQYF.

The chain carries TRBV7-3 and TRBJ2-4; TRBD2 might be the D (6 bases). The V and J ends lost 2 bases and 8 bases respectively, with 10 bases between them. CDR3 length: 13 residues. The germline gives CDR1 SGHTA, CDR2 FQGTGA. The DNA for the CDR3 is TGTGCCAGCAGCTTAGGGGAGCGGGACATTCAGTACTTC. Amino acid sequence: CASSLGERDIQYF.

The J gene is TRBJ2-7, the V gene TRBV2; no clear D gene. The CDR3 extends over 15 amino acids. V dropped 5 bases and J dropped 2 bases, with 16 bases sitting between them. CDR1 and CDR2 from the germline V gene are SNHLY and FYNNEI. The CDR3 nucleotides are TGTGCCAGCAGTTACCCCTTGGGCGATACCTACGAGCAGTACTTC. Protein sequence: CASSYPLGDTYEQYF.

This chain uses TRBV11-2 with TRBJ2-1; D is perhaps TRBD1 (6 bases). Germline CDR1 is SGHAT and CDR2 is FQNNGV. Trimming left V 5 bases short and J 7 bases short, with 18 bases between. This CDR3 is 15 amino acids long. The CDR3 region is CASSRSRGGWNEQFF. CDR3 bases: TGTGCCAGCAGCCGCAGCCGAGGGGGATGGAATGAGCAGTTCTTC.

V is TRBV7-2 and J is TRBJ2-5, with TRBD1 matching over 7 bases. Germline V gene lookup returns CDR1 SGHTA and CDR2 FQGNSA. This CDR3 region has 15 residues. After removal of 1 base from V and 2 bases from J, the junction contained 4 bases not matched to a gene. The CDR3 is CASSLVTGWQETQYF. In DNA, the CDR3 is TGTGCCAGCAGCTTAGTGACAGGGTGGCAAGAGACCCAGTACTTC.

This clone was found once. V is TRBV18 and J is TRBJ2-7; perhaps TRBD1 as D (6 bases). The CDR3 is 14 amino acids. The V gene lost 6 bases and the J gene lost 0 bases, with 12 bases spanning the gap. CDR1 KGHSH and CDR2 LQKENI come from the germline V gene. The CDR3 is CASSEQGSSYEQYF. CDR3 DNA sequence: TGTGCCAGCTCCGAACAGGGTAGCTCCTACGAGCAGTACTTC.

The genes are TRBV27 and TRBJ2-7, with no clear D. CDR1 and CDR2 from the germline V gene are MNHEY and SMNVEV (reference sequence). The CDR3 runs to 13 residues. V was clipped by 3 bases and J by 4 bases, with 10 bases between them. As DNA, the CDR3 is TGTGCCAGCAGTTTCTTCCCCCCTTACGAGCAGTACTTC. The encoded protein is CASSFFPPYEQYF.

The chain employs TRBV5-1 and TRBJ2-3; D gene uncertain. The CDR3 contains 14 residues. The V gene lost 0 bases and the J gene lost 6 bases, with 11 bases spanning the gap. Germline CDR1 is SGHRS and CDR2 is YFSETQ. CDR3 loop: CASSLEGSWDTQYF. The CDR3 bases are TGCGCCAGCAGCTTGGAAGGTAGCTGGGATACGCAGTATTTT.

The J gene is TRBJ1-3, the V gene TRBV2; D possibly corresponds to TRBD1 (6 bases). V lost 2 bases and J lost 0, with 14 bases in between. Germline V CDR1 and CDR2: SNHLY, FYNNEI. This CDR3 contains 17 residues. The CDR3 spells CASSERRGANSGNTIYF. The CDR3 DNA sequence: TGTGCCAGCAGTGAAAGACGGGGGGCGAACTCTGGAAACACCATATATTTT. Combining the CDR3 with reference TRBV2 and TRBJ1-3 gives the whole variable domain EPEVTQTPSHQVTQMGQEVILRCVPISNHLYFYWYRQILGQKVEFLVSFYNNEISEKSEIFDDQFSVERPDGSNFTLKIRSTKLEDSAMYFCASSERRGANSGNTIYFGEGSWLTVV.

The rearrangement joins TRBV5-1 to TRBJ2-1; 8 nucleotides align to TRBD2. Unmatched junction bases numbered 6, after V lost 4 bases and J lost 0 bases. Germline V gives CDR1 SGHRS, CDR2 YFSETQ. The CDR3 contains 16 residues. CDR3 region: CASSPSGGSSYNEQFF. CDR3 sequence (DNA): TGCGCCAGCAGCCCCAGCGGGGGAAGCTCCTACAATGAGCAGTTCTTC.

This sequence joins TRBV6-5 and TRBJ1-2; TRBD1 matches at 10 bases. The CDR3 length is 14 residues. Trimming at V came to 6 bases and at J to 8 bases, leaving 9 bases not matched to a gene. Germline-derived CDR1 and CDR2 are MNHEY and SVGAGI. The CDR3, as DNA: TGTGCCAGCAGGAGTGACAGGGGGCACAAGGGCTACACCTTC. As protein: CASRSDRGHKGYTF.

The sample holds one count of this clone. This chain connects TRBV19 to TRBJ2-7, with TRBD1 matching 7 bases. CDR1 and CDR2 (germline): LNHDA, SQIVND (reference sequence). After removal of 4 bases from V and 5 bases from J, the junction contained 17 bases not matched to a gene. CDR3 length equals 17 residues. CDR3 DNA: TGTGCCAGTAGTAAAGAAAAATTCGGACAGGTTGGGGACGAGCAGTACTTC. Encoded protein: CASSKEKFGQVGDEQYF.

This clone was recorded once. The chain uses TRBV2 and TRBJ2-1; maybe TRBD1 (6 bases). The CDR3 contains 13 residues. V gave up 7 bases and J gave up 5 bases, with 12 bases separating them. Germline-derived CDR1 and CDR2 are SNHLY and FYNNEI. Here the CDR3 reads CASMPDSNNEQFF. DNA of the CDR3: TGTGCCAGCATGCCGGACAGCAACAATGAGCAGTTCTTC. Filled out from reference TRBV2 and TRBJ2-1, the complete variable domain reads EPEVTQTPSHQVTQMGQEVILRCVPISNHLYFYWYRQILGQKVEFLVSFYNNEISEKSEIFDDQFSVERPDGSNFTLKIRSTKLEDSAMYFCASMPDSNNEQFFGPGTRLTVL.

CDR3 in amino acids: CASSLLPERDSPLHF. The CDR3 DNA follows: TGCGCCAGCAGCTTGCTTCCAGAGAGGGATTCACCCCTCCACTTT. The chain combines TRBV5-1 with TRBJ1-6; D gene unclear. This CDR3 spans 15 amino acids. CDR1 is SGHRS and CDR2 is YFSETQ in the germline V gene. Trimming cost V 1 base and J 8 bases, with 13 bases left between them.

The V call is TRBV11-2, the J call TRBJ2-7; 11 bases are a match to TRBD2. The CDR3 runs to 15 residues. Germline loops: CDR1 SGHAT, CDR2 FQNNGV. After removal of 5 bases from V and 4 bases from J, the junction contained 7 bases not matched to a gene. The CDR3 coding sequence is TGTGCCAGCAGCAGACTAGCGGGAAGGCGATACGAGCAGTACTTC. It is translated as CASSRLAGRRYEQYF.

V and J are TRBV6-5 and TRBJ1-1; TRBD1 matches 7 bases. V lost 0 bases to trimming and J lost 8 bases; unmatched junction nucleotides: 0. The CDR3 is 12 amino acids. Germline lookup yields CDR1 MNHEY and CDR2 SVGAGI. CDR3 in DNA: TGTGCCAGCAGTTACTCGACAGGGGAAGCTTTCTTT. It encodes CASSYSTGEAFF.

The genes are TRBV18 and TRBJ2-2; 10 nucleotides agree with TRBD1. Germline V gene sequence: CDR1 KGHSH, CDR2 LQKENI. CDR3 length: 17 amino acids. Losses at the gene ends were 2 bases for V and 2 bases for J; bases not matched to a gene: 5. The CDR3 nucleotides are TGTGCCAGCTCACCAGCGCGACAGGGGGCCAACACCGGGGAGCTGTTTTTT. Protein: CASSPARQGANTGELFF.

J is TRBJ2-1 and V is TRBV7-2, with TRBD1 as a possible D gene (5 bases). The CDR3 is made up of 12 amino acids. From germline, CDR1 is SGHTA and CDR2 FQGNSA. V was shortened by 1 base and J by 8 bases, with 6 bases between the two germline ends. The chain's CDR3 is CASSLGGHEQFF. The CDR3 nucleotides read TGTGCCAGCAGCTTAGGGGGCCATGAGCAGTTCTTC.

This chain links TRBV3-1 (or the pseudogene TRBV3-2) with TRBJ1-4; the D gene is possibly TRBD1 (5 bases). This CDR3 contains 13 residues. Trimming pared 8 bases from V and 8 bases from J, leaving 15 bases between. The V gene's germline CDR1 is LGHDT and CDR2 YNNKEL (reference sequence). The CDR3 DNA is TGTGCCAGCCGGGGAGGGGCACAGGAAAAACTGTTTTTT. Protein product: CASRGGAQEKLFF.

The chain is built from TRBV5-1 and TRBJ1-1; D gene unclear. The CDR3 spans 13 residues. Germline values: CDR1 SGHRS, CDR2 YFSETQ. Trimming took off 4 bases at V and 0 bases at J, with 7 bases between the two ends. CDR3 sequence reads: CASSPGVNTEAFF. CDR3 in DNA: TGCGCCAGCAGCCCCGGGGTGAACACTGAAGCTTTCTTT.

J is TRBJ1-2 and V is TRBV5-1; tentatively, D is TRBD1 (6 bases). The V and J ends lost 0 bases and 3 bases respectively, with 12 bases between them. The CDR3 has 15 amino acids. Germline-derived CDR1 and CDR2 are SGHRS and YFSETQ. The CDR3 DNA sequence: TGCGCCAGCAGCTTGGGCAGGGGTGGTGACTATGGCTACACCTTC. Its translation is CASSLGRGGDYGYTF.

This clone was observed a single time. The chain carries TRBV28 and TRBJ1-2; D not certain. Trimming took off 5 bases at V and 4 bases at J, with 8 bases between the two ends. The CDR3 consists of 12 residues. Germline V gene lookup returns CDR1 MDHEN and CDR2 SYDVKM. CDR3 loop: CASSQDIYGYTF. For the CDR3, the DNA is TGTGCCAGCAGTCAGGATATCTATGGCTACACCTTC.

In this sample, this clone turned up a few times. This chain joins TRBV6-2 or TRBV6-3 and TRBJ2-7; TRBD1 matches 9 bases. The CDR3 is made up of 15 amino acids. The V gene end was trimmed by 2 bases and the J gene end by 6 bases; junction bases not matched to a gene: 8. CDR1 is MNHEY and CDR2 is SVGEGT in the germline V gene. In DNA, the CDR3 is TGTGCCAGCAGTTACGTCCGGGACAGGGTGGCCGAGCAGTACTTC. It translates to CASSYVRDRVAEQYF.

V and J are TRBV19 and TRBJ1-5; the D gene is possibly TRBD1 (6 bases). Germline-derived CDR1 and CDR2 are LNHDA and SQIVND (reference sequence). V gave up 9 bases and J gave up 5 bases, with 17 bases separating them. CDR3 length: 14 residues. CDR3 sequence: CASTGFGGYQPQHF. The CDR3 coding sequence is TGTGCCAGCACAGGGTTTGGGGGATATCAGCCCCAGCATTTT. Using reference TRBV19 and TRBJ1-5 for the parts outside the CDR3, the full variable domain is DGGITQSPKYLFRKEGQNVTLSCEQNLNHDAMYWYRQDPGQGLRLIYYSQIVNDFQKGDIAEGYSVSREKKESFPLTVTSAQKNPTAFYLCASTGFGGYQPQHFGDGTRLSIL.